The 18 T cell receptor beta chains below all came from one sample that was sequenced in a study of shared T cell receptors in the human thymus. Assay used: immunoSEQ multiplex PCR; TCRdb lists only in-frame clones, some missing. The data hold approximately 400,000 clones, with approximately 95% observed a single time. Sequenced material: thymocytes. The source of these receptors is a human donor.

The gene calls are TRBV5-1 and TRBJ2-5; TRBD2 agrees at 11 bases. The CDR3 has 15 residues. Trimming removed 3 bases from V and 5 bases from J; junction bases left unmatched: 6. Germline V gives CDR1 SGHRS, CDR2 YFSETQ. This CDR3 reads CASSYPSGRRETQYF. For the CDR3, the DNA is TGCGCCAGCAGCTACCCTAGCGGGAGGAGGGAGACCCAGTACTTC.

The CDR3 is CASSPDWGDNYGYTF. DNA of the CDR3: TGTGCCAGCTCACCTGATTGGGGGGACAACTATGGCTACACCTTC. This chain links TRBV18 with TRBJ1-2; weak D call: TRBD1 (5 bases). Trimming left V 3 bases short and J 2 bases short, with 13 bases between. Looked up from germline, CDR1 is KGHSH and CDR2 is LQKENI. CDR3 length: 15 amino acids.

This rearrangement joins TRBV9 to TRBJ1-2, with D maybe TRBD1 (5 bases). Germline V gene lookup returns CDR1 SGDLS and CDR2 YYNGEE. There are 13 residues in the CDR3. The V and J ends lost 6 bases and 4 bases respectively, with 13 bases between them. The CDR3 is CASTGTVGYGYTF. DNA for the CDR3: TGTGCCAGCACCGGGACGGTCGGCTATGGCTACACCTTC.

The genes are TRBV7-2 and TRBJ2-7; the match to TRBD1 covers 9 bases. Per germline, CDR1 SGHTA and CDR2 FQGNSA. J gave up 6 bases and V 3 bases, and 6 bases lay outside the gene matches. CDR3 size: 14 residues. CDR3 coding DNA: TGTGCCAGCAGCTTGGACAGGGGTGATGGCGAGCAGTACTTC. It yields the protein CASSLDRGDGEQYF.

This clone was seen only a few times. The rearrangement joins TRBV7-2 to TRBJ2-7; 8 nucleotides align to TRBD1. Looked up from germline, CDR1 is SGHTA and CDR2 is FQGNSA. CDR3 length: 16 amino acids. After removal of 1 base from V and 3 bases from J, the junction contained 8 bases not matched to a gene. In nucleotides, the CDR3 is TGTGCCAGCAGCTTAGTTATTCGGACAGGGAACTACGAGCAGTACTTC. This gives the protein CASSLVIRTGNYEQYF.

This chain uses TRBV19 with TRBJ1-1; no clear D gene. The CDR3 covers 16 residues. V lost 0 bases and J 0 bases, leaving 11 bases between the germline ends. Germline values: CDR1 LNHDA, CDR2 SQIVND (reference sequence). The DNA for the CDR3 is TGTGCCAGTAGTATAGATTACCGGCGGTTGAACACTGAAGCTTTCTTT. Protein product: CASSIDYRRLNTEAFF.

V usage is TRBV7-9 and J usage is TRBJ2-7; perhaps TRBD1 as D (6 bases). Germline CDR1 SEHNR, CDR2 FQNEAQ (reference sequence). The CDR3 runs 18 residues. V was trimmed by 3 bases and J by 0 bases, leaving 21 bases between them. The CDR3: CASSFGLRDTKSSYEQYF. CDR3 in DNA: TGTGCCAGCAGCTTCGGACTCCGGGACACGAAAAGCTCCTACGAGCAGTACTTC.

The V call is TRBV28, the J call TRBJ1-3, with D tentatively TRBD1 (5 bases). The CDR3 loop spans 15 amino acids. CDR1 is MDHEN and CDR2 is SYDVKM in the germline V gene. Trimming shortened V by 6 bases and J by 0 bases, and 12 bases separated the two germline ends. In DNA, the CDR3 is TGTGCCAGCAGCACTAGGGGTCCCTCTGGAAACACCATATATTTT. Translated, it gives CASSTRGPSGNTIYF.

This chain links TRBV11-3 with TRBJ1-1; 7 bases are a match to TRBD1. Trimming cost V 4 bases and J 1 base; bases outside gene matches: 6. This CDR3 region has 15 residues. CDR1 SGHNT and CDR2 YENEEA come from the germline V gene. The CDR3 bases are TGTGCCAGCAGCTCTCAGGACAGGCCGAACACTGAAGCTTTCTTT. Translation: CASSSQDRPNTEAFF.

The V call is TRBV13, the J call TRBJ2-1, with TRBD2 matching over 8 bases. J lost 3 bases, V lost 3 bases, and 10 bases had no gene match. The CDR3 extends over 17 amino acids. Germline lookup yields CDR1 PRHDT and CDR2 FYEKMQ (reference sequence). CDR3 region: CASSLANKRENYNEQFF. The CDR3, as DNA: TGTGCCAGCAGCTTGGCGAACAAGCGGGAGAACTACAATGAGCAGTTCTTC.

The V call is TRBV29-1, the J call TRBJ2-5; D might be TRBD1 (6 bases). Looked up from germline, CDR1 is SQVTM and CDR2 is ANQGSEA. V shed 3 bases and J shed 3 bases, with 8 bases lying between them. This CDR3 comprises 12 residues. CDR3 residues: CSVDRGKETQYF. CDR3 nucleotides: TGCAGCGTTGACAGGGGTAAAGAGACCCAGTACTTC.

The J gene is TRBJ1-1, the V gene TRBV27; D is uncertain. The CDR3 covers 13 residues. Trimming pared 6 bases from V and 0 bases from J, leaving 8 bases between. Germline lookup yields CDR1 MNHEY and CDR2 SMNVEV (reference sequence). The CDR3 reads CASRRKMNTEAFF. In DNA, the CDR3 is TGTGCCAGCAGGCGTAAAATGAACACTGAAGCTTTCTTT.

The rearrangement joins TRBV15 to TRBJ1-2; TRBD1 agrees at 8 bases. Per the germline V gene, CDR1 is LNHNV and CDR2 is YYDKDF (reference sequence). The CDR3 is made up of 17 amino acids. With V trimmed by 2 bases and J by 8 bases, 16 bases remained unmatched. CDR3 coding DNA: TGTGCCACCAGCAGACTTACCCCAGGGGGCAGGGGTGGAGGCTACACCTTC. Protein sequence: CATSRLTPGGRGGGYTF.

The V call is TRBV5-5, the J call TRBJ2-1, with 8 bases identical to TRBD1. The trim removed 3 bases at V and 4 bases at J, leaving 3 bases unmatched. This CDR3 is 14 amino acids long. Germline V CDR1 and CDR2: SGHKS, YYEKEE (reference sequence). The chain's CDR3 is CASSWTGLYNEQFF. The CDR3 nucleotides read TGTGCCAGCAGCTGGACAGGGTTATACAATGAGCAGTTCTTC.

The chain recombines TRBV5-6 with TRBJ2-7, with a weak D call TRBD1 (5 bases). The CDR3 has 12 residues. Germline CDR1 and CDR2: SGHDT and YYEEEE. Trimming stripped 3 bases from V and 3 bases from J, with 7 bases between. The CDR3 region has the DNA TGTGCCAGCAGCTGGGGCGACTACGAGCAGTACTTC. As protein: CASSWGDYEQYF.

J is TRBJ1-5 and V is TRBV6-1; a possible D gene is TRBD1 (5 bases). Germline V gene data show CDR1 as MNHNS and CDR2 as SASEGT. CDR3 length: 14 amino acids. The germline V and J ends were trimmed by 8 bases and 11 bases, with 22 bases remaining between them. CDR3 sequence: CASRPGPPALAQHF. CDR3 bases: TGTGCCAGCCGCCCGGGACCCCCGGCATTGGCCCAGCATTTT.

The chain employs TRBV7-2 and TRBJ2-7; D may be TRBD2 (6 bases). Looked up from germline, CDR1 is SGHTA and CDR2 is FQGNSA. Deletions cut 4 bases from V and 5 bases from J, with 21 bases between. The CDR3 is 16 amino acids. The chain's CDR3 is CASSSNPAWGVDEQYF. The DNA of the CDR3 is TGTGCCAGCAGCTCCAACCCCGCGTGGGGGGTCGACGAGCAGTACTTC.

The chain joins TRBV5-1 to TRBJ2-5, with 7 bases fitting TRBD2. The CDR3 has 14 amino acids. Trimming at V came to 4 bases and at J to 8 bases, leaving 11 bases not matched to a gene. Germline values: CDR1 SGHRS, CDR2 YFSETQ. The CDR3 region has the DNA TGCGCCAGCAGCCCGCTAGCGGACATGGGTACCCAGTACTTC. Its protein product is CASSPLADMGTQYF.